Below, 19 T cell receptor beta chains from the same sample are listed, as sequenced in a study of cytomegalovirus exposure and HLA in healthy donors. Both 60 Vbeta primers and 13 Jbeta primers went into the PCR. Sequencing was performed with immunoSEQ multiplex PCR; in TCRdb, only in-frame clones are kept and a portion is missing. The sample lists approximately 150,000 clones; around three fifths were seen once. Sequencing was done on a sample of PBMCs. These receptors came from a woman aged 25-40 years in good health and CMV-seropositive.

The chain recombines TRBV9 with TRBJ2-1, with D possibly TRBD2 on 5 matching bases. The CDR3 consists of 12 residues. V was pared by 3 bases and J by 8 bases, with 9 bases between. Per the germline V gene, CDR1 is SGDLS and CDR2 is YYNGEE. The CDR3, as DNA: TGTGCCAGCAGCGGTTTGGAGGATGAGCAGTTCTTC. Its translation: CASSGLEDEQFF.

This chain links TRBV6-5 with TRBJ1-2; D is perhaps TRBD1 (5 bases). Germline values: CDR1 MNHEY, CDR2 SVGAGI. This CDR3 is 14 amino acids long. Trimming shortened V by 4 bases and J by 8 bases, and 17 bases separated the two germline ends. CDR3 in amino acids: CASSLMGGGGGYTF. The CDR3 coding sequence is TGTGCCAGCAGTTTGATGGGTGGGGGGGGAGGCTACACCTTC.

CDR3 sequence: CASSVGRPNQPQHF. The CDR3 region has the DNA TGTGCCAGCAGTGTAGGCAGGCCTAATCAGCCCCAGCATTTT. This chain uses TRBV2 with TRBJ1-5; D uncertain. Per the germline V gene, CDR1 is SNHLY and CDR2 is FYNNEI. Trimming removed 4 bases at V and 4 bases at J, with 11 bases between. There are 14 residues in the CDR3.

This clone turned up a few times. This chain uses TRBV7-6 with TRBJ2-2; 7 bases are a match to TRBD1. Trimming took 9 bases from V and 1 from J; bases not matched to a gene: 5. Germline assignment: CDR1 SGHVS and CDR2 FNYEAQ. This CDR3 comprises 14 residues. The CDR3 loop reads CASQGQLNTGELFF. The CDR3 DNA follows: TGTGCCAGTCAGGGACAGTTGAACACCGGGGAGCTGTTTTTT.

Worth noting for this clone: One junction end disagrees with the germline gene, perhaps due to a read error. The V call is TRBV6-1, the J call TRBJ2-7; 10 nucleotides line up with TRBD2. Germline assignment: CDR1 MNHNS and CDR2 SASEGT. The CDR3 totals 18 residues. CDR3 in amino acids: CASSEAMAPAGGTYAQYF. The CDR3 bases are TGTGCCAGCAGTGAAGCGATGGCACCAGCGGGGGGGACCTACGCGCAGTACTTC.

The chain links TRBV5-8 to TRBJ2-6; no clear D. The CDR3 covers 16 residues. Germline CDR1 and CDR2: SGHTS and YDEGEE. V was cut by 4 bases and J by 2 bases, with 13 bases left in between. CDR3 loop: CASSGPPFPGANVLTF. The CDR3 nucleotides are TGTGCCAGCAGCGGCCCCCCCTTTCCTGGGGCCAACGTCCTGACTTTC. The complete variable domain, with remaining parts taken from reference TRBV5-8 and TRBJ2-6, reads EAGVTQSPTHLIKTRGQQATLRCSPISGHTSVYWYQQALGLGLQFLLWYDEGEERNRGNFPPRFSGRQFPNYSSELNVNALELEDSALYLCASSGPPFPGANVLTFGAGSRLTVL.

This clone was seen a handful of times. The V and J genes are TRBV5-8 and TRBJ2-5; TRBD1 agrees at 8 bases. Per germline, CDR1 SGHTS and CDR2 YDEGEE. CDR3 length: 16 amino acids. With 3 bases clipped from V and 1 base from J, the junction kept 8 bases outside the gene matches. CDR3 in DNA: TGTGCCAGCAGCTCGGGACAGGTCAAGGCCCAAGAGACCCAGTACTTC. Protein: CASSSGQVKAQETQYF. The full variable domain, with the rest looked up from reference TRBV5-8 and TRBJ2-5, is EAGVTQSPTHLIKTRGQQATLRCSPISGHTSVYWYQQALGLGLQFLLWYDEGEERNRGNFPPRFSGRQFPNYSSELNVNALELEDSALYLCASSSGQVKAQETQYFGPGTRLLVL.

This clone was observed a few times. This sample includes further DNA sequences coding for the same CDR3. The gene calls are TRBV18 and TRBJ1-5; 8 nucleotides line up with TRBD1. The CDR3 is made up of 14 amino acids. CDR1 KGHSH and CDR2 LQKENI come from the germline V gene. Trimming at V came to 2 bases and at J to 8 bases, leaving 5 bases not matched to a gene. As DNA, the CDR3 is TGTGCCAGCTCACCAGGACAGGGAGGGAAGCCCCAGCATTTT. Translation: CASSPGQGGKPQHF.

The J gene is TRBJ2-7, the V gene TRBV4-2; maybe TRBD1 (5 bases). Per the germline V gene, CDR1 is LGHNA and CDR2 is YNFKEQ. The CDR3 loop spans 12 amino acids. V lost 4 bases and J 3 bases, leaving 7 bases between the germline ends. The chain's CDR3 is CASSPQGYEQYF. The CDR3 DNA is TGTGCCAGCAGCCCTCAGGGCTACGAGCAGTACTTC.

This clone was seen a handful of times. V and J are TRBV10-3 and TRBJ2-5; TRBD1 might be the D (5 bases). The J call may be in error: the DNA end matches TRBJ2-7 better. Germline CDR1 ENHRY, CDR2 SYGVKD. The length of the CDR3 is 15 residues. The CDR3 spells CAISGYTGLSYEQYF. The CDR3 DNA is TGTGCCATCAGTGGATACACAGGTCTCTCCTACGAGCAGTACTTC.

V is TRBV10-3 and J is TRBJ2-7, with 12 bases aligning to TRBD1. V shed 9 bases and J 4 bases; nucleotides not matched to a gene: 10. In germline, CDR1 is ENHRY, CDR2 SYGVKD. This CDR3 spans 15 amino acids. The CDR3 sequence is CAIQRGGQGAYEQYF. CDR3 in DNA: TGTGCCATTCAGAGAGGGGGACAGGGGGCTTACGAGCAGTACTTC.

The V call is TRBV6-5, the J call TRBJ2-7, with TRBD2 as a possible D gene (7 bases). Between the trimmed V and J ends, which lost 8 bases and 7 bases, there was a span of 12 bases. The germline CDR1 and CDR2 sequences are MNHEY and SVGAGI. The CDR3 covers 11 residues. The CDR3 sequence: CASGGAGEQYF. For the CDR3, the DNA is TGTGCCAGCGGGGGGGCGGGTGAGCAGTACTTC.

The chain is built from TRBV5-1 and TRBJ2-3; D is uncertain. This CDR3 is 14 amino acids long. The germline V and J ends were trimmed by 0 bases and 4 bases, with 9 bases remaining between them. Germline V gene sequence: CDR1 SGHRS, CDR2 YFSETQ. CDR3 bases: TGCGCCAGCAGCTTGGGGTTAGCCGCAGATACGCAGTATTTT. Protein: CASSLGLAADTQYF.

In its sample, this clone was seen once. The chain carries TRBV29-1 and TRBJ1-2, with 9 bases fitting TRBD1. This CDR3 contains 14 residues. After removal of 4 bases from V and 2 bases from J, the junction contained 5 bases not matched to a gene. Germline CDR1 and CDR2: SQVTM and ANQGSEA. CDR3 sequence: CSVVDRGLNYGYTF. In DNA form, the CDR3 reads TGCAGCGTTGTGGACAGGGGCTTGAACTATGGCTACACCTTC.

The chain joins TRBV7-2 to TRBJ1-4, with D possibly matching TRBD1 (5 bases). The ends were cut back, 0 bases at V and 12 bases at J, with 20 bases in the middle. This CDR3 contains 16 residues. CDR1 and CDR2 (germline): SGHTA, FQGNSA. DNA for the CDR3: TGTGCCAGCAGCTTAGCTCTGGCAGGGCTTTTTGCGGAACTGTTTTTT. Translated, it gives CASSLALAGLFAELFF.

This chain connects TRBV5-1 to TRBJ2-3, with TRBD1 as a possible D gene (7 bases). This CDR3 region has 15 residues. Trimming stripped 1 base from V and 2 bases from J, with 11 bases between. CDR1 and CDR2 (germline): SGHRS, YFSETQ. CDR3 nucleotide sequence: TGCGCCAGCAGCTTGACAGGGGACTTCACAGATACGCAGTATTTT. Translating gives CASSLTGDFTDTQYF.

This sequence joins TRBV7-2 and TRBJ2-2, with 7 bases matching TRBD1. The V and J ends lost 3 bases and 9 bases, in that order; junction bases with no gene match: 10. This CDR3 has 15 amino acids. Germline V gene data show CDR1 as SGHTA and CDR2 as FQGNSA. CDR3 nucleotides: TGTGCCAGCAGCTTCCTCCCGATACAGGGGTGGGAGCTGTTTTTT. This gives the protein CASSFLPIQGWELFF.

This clone was observed a few times. V is TRBV2 and J is TRBJ1-2, with 8 bases lining up with TRBD1. CDR3 size: 17 residues. Germline V gives CDR1 SNHLY, CDR2 FYNNEI. With V trimmed by 2 bases and J by 2 bases, 10 bases remained unmatched. CDR3 sequence (DNA): TGTGCCAGCAGTGAAAGTGAGCTCAGGGACAGGAACTATGGCTACACCTTC. It is translated as CASSESELRDRNYGYTF.

The chain combines TRBV6-5 with TRBJ1-2; TRBD1 might be the D (5 bases). Deletions cut 6 bases from V and 8 bases from J, with 19 bases between. This CDR3 is built from 14 residues. Germline values: CDR1 MNHEY, CDR2 SVGAGI. For the CDR3, the DNA is TGTGCCAGCAGGATAGGACAAGGGGTGTCGGGCTACACCTTC. Translating gives CASRIGQGVSGYTF.